A selection of T cell receptor beta chains follows, all from one sample in a study of shared clonotypes between healthy human individuals. Produced via immunoSEQ multiplex PCR; TCRdb's table is partial and in-frame only. The data hold around 2.1 million clones, with 95% observed a single time. Sequenced material: naive CD4+ T cells sorted from blood. The receptor source for this set is a man in his late teens or twenties in good health. CDR3s include the opening cysteine and the closing phenylalanine or tryptophan. The D gene is left open where the match is weak.

v_call: TRBV28
j_call: TRBJ1-5
d_call: TRBD1
cdr3_aa: CASTTTGGHNQPQHF
cdr3_nt: TGTGCCAGCACCACGACAGGGGGGCACAATCAGCCCCAGCATTTT

v_call: TRBV9
j_call: TRBJ2-2
d_call: TRBD1
cdr3_aa: CASSEETGILTTGELFF
cdr3_nt: TGTGCCAGCAGCGAGGAGACAGGGATCCTTACGACCGGGGAGCTGTTTTTT

v_call: TRBV5-8
j_call: TRBJ2-4
d_call: -
cdr3_aa: CASSKSGVYSKNIQYF
cdr3_nt: TGTGCCAGCAGCAAATCGGGGGTGTATAGCAAAAACATTCAGTACTTC

v_call: TRBV5-4
j_call: TRBJ2-7
d_call: -
cdr3_aa: CASSLSPAYEQYF
cdr3_nt: TGTGCCAGCAGCTTGAGCCCGGCCTACGAGCAGTACTTC

v_call: TRBV15
j_call: TRBJ1-6
d_call: TRBD1
cdr3_aa: CATSRTGGFESPLHF
cdr3_nt: TGTGCCACCAGCAGGACAGGGGGCTTTGAATCACCCCTCCACTTT

v_call: TRBV2
j_call: TRBJ2-2
d_call: -
cdr3_aa: CASSVQGLGGTGELFF
cdr3_nt: TGTGCCAGCAGTGTCCAGGGCCTAGGTGGGACCGGGGAGCTGTTTTTT

v_call: TRBV6-5
j_call: TRBJ2-7
d_call: -
cdr3_aa: CASRPDPATHEQYF
cdr3_nt: TGTGCCAGCAGGCCCGACCCCGCCACCCACGAGCAGTACTTC

v_call: TRBV5-1
j_call: TRBJ2-5
d_call: TRBD1
cdr3_aa: CASSPGQGPFQETQYF
cdr3_nt: TGCGCCAGCAGCCCTGGACAGGGACCCTTCCAAGAGACCCAGTACTTC

v_call: TRBV2
j_call: TRBJ1-4
d_call: TRBD1
cdr3_aa: CASSGQGSNEKLFF
cdr3_nt: TGTGCCAGCAGTGGACAGGGCTCTAATGAAAAACTGTTTTTT

v_call: TRBV7-9
j_call: TRBJ1-1
d_call: -
cdr3_aa: CASSSSMNTEAFF
cdr3_nt: TGTGCCAGCAGCTCCTCAATGAACACTGAAGCTTTCTTT

v_call: TRBV6-1
j_call: TRBJ1-2
d_call: TRBD1
cdr3_aa: CASSWDRGTRGYTF
cdr3_nt: TGTGCCAGCTCTTGGGACAGAGGTACGCGTGGCTACACCTTC

v_call: TRBV19
j_call: TRBJ2-4
d_call: -
cdr3_aa: CASANLGGPLAKNIQYF
cdr3_nt: TGTGCCAGTGCAAACCTCGGGGGACCCCTAGCCAAAAACATTCAGTACTTC

v_call: TRBV6-1
j_call: TRBJ2-1
d_call: TRBD2
cdr3_aa: CASSEGRASGGRSPSSYNEQFF
cdr3_nt: TGTGCCAGCAGTGAAGGGAGGGCTAGCGGGGGCCGTTCCCCAAGCTCCTACAATGAGCAGTTCTTC

v_call: TRBV30
j_call: TRBJ2-1
d_call: TRBD1
cdr3_aa: CAWSVRTGGSEQFF
cdr3_nt: TGTGCCTGGAGTGTCCGAACAGGGGGCAGTGAGCAGTTCTTC

v_call: TRBV7-9
j_call: TRBJ2-7
d_call: -
cdr3_aa: CASRRDTLAYF
cdr3_nt: TGTGCCAGCAGAAGGGACACCCTAGCTTACTTC

v_call: TRBV29-1
j_call: TRBJ2-1
d_call: TRBD2
cdr3_aa: CSVEGGLAGPIQFF
cdr3_nt: TGCAGCGTTGAAGGGGGACTAGCGGGACCCATTCAGTTCTTC